The source of this T cell receptor (beta chain) is a study of regulatory T cells in long-lasting Graves disease. Library construction for TCR beta used iRepertoire HTBI primers and Arm-PCR of CDR3 regions. TCRdb redid the calling of the multiplex PCR reads with MiXCR, one entry per CDR3 protein. The sample carries under 450,000 distinct CDR3 sequences, around 15% recorded once. The CDR3 is 11 residues long. Germline values: CDR1 ENHRY, CDR2 SYGVKD. V was clipped by 3 bases and J by 7 bases, with 7 bases between them. This clonotype was recorded a few times. Its antigen is unknown. Study conclusions and caveats: TRBV28 was favored in persistent disease, as were TRBJ1-2 and TRBJ2-5.

Time point given: newly diagnosed GD, antithyroid drugs for less than 3 months. After RNA was extracted from PBMCs, the TCR library was made from it. In this cohort, patients came from an endocrinology department located in Xi'an, China. The same data also went into a second study, on T cells in Graves' hyperthyroidism and ophthalmopathy. That report notes: First-round RT-PCR of the TCR CDR3 relied on the HTBI primer set.

This chain joins TRBV10-3 and TRBJ2-7; D is unresolved. The clonotype comes from a young woman with Graves disease. The specimen comprised peripheral blood mononuclear cells (PBMCs), sampled at new diagnosis, from a patient treated with antithyroid drugs. The CDR3 sequence is CAISDLGEQYF. CDR3 bases: TGTGCCATCAGTGACTTAGGGGAGCAGTACTTC.